The clone carrying this TCR beta chain was seen a few times. The target antigen is unknown. The CDR3 is made up of 16 amino acids. With V trimmed by 2 bases and J by 7 bases, 10 bases remained unmatched. Germline-derived CDR1 and CDR2 are SGHDT and YYEEEE. A quantitative 5'-RACE method, one with molecular barcodes, was used to make TCR beta libraries. TCRdb re-derived calls from the 5' RACE reads in MiXCR, one entry per CDR3 protein. The sample consists of 350,000 to 550,000 distinct CDR3 sequences, roughly 26% of them appearing once. The data are from a study of CD8 T cells in ankylosing spondylitis. Regarding the study as a whole: A number of the motif variants had already been described in reactive arthritis synovial fluid and blood. Disease-associated clonotypes exhibited CD8+ identity and were relatively infrequent in peripheral blood. Typical of ankylosing spondylitis blood, it appeared, was a TCR beta motif of roughly eight highly homologous variants.

The clonotype originates from a male donor with ankylosing spondylitis. Sequencing used blood, either unsorted or a sorted T cell fraction (not recorded which). The rearrangement uses TRBV5-6 and TRBJ2-1, with 9 nucleotides matching TRBD1. Here the CDR3 DNA reads TGTGCCAGCAGCTTAGGGACAGGGAGGACGGGGAATGAGCAGTTCTTC. Amino acid sequence: CASSLGTGRTGNEQFF.